Below, 4 T cell receptor beta chains from the same sample are listed, as sequenced in a study of OX40 agonist ivuxolimab in advanced cancers. The data were produced by immunoSEQ multiplex PCR, yet TCRdb's version contains in-frame clones alone and is incomplete. The sample carries tens of thousands of clones, over 75% recorded once. This sample comprised CD4+ or CD8+ T cells sorted from blood, obtained in a trial of the OX40 agonist ivuxolimab. Every receptor here comes from an adult with an advanced solid tumor such as melanoma, head and neck, liver or kidney cancer.

This chain uses TRBV28 with TRBJ1-5; D may be TRBD1 (6 bases). CDR1 is MDHEN, CDR2 SYDVKM, per germline. The CDR3 totals 14 residues. V lost 7 bases and J 5 bases, leaving 15 bases between the germline ends. This chain's CDR3 is CASTSWEGDQPQHF. The CDR3 DNA is TGTGCCAGCACCTCGTGGGAGGGGGATCAGCCCCAGCATTTT.

This chain joins TRBV7-3 and TRBJ1-2, with a possible D match to TRBD1 (5 bases). CDR1 and CDR2 from the germline V gene are SGHTA and FQGTGA. The CDR3 extends over 15 amino acids. Trimming removed 5 bases from V and 10 bases from J, with 23 bases in between. The CDR3 here is CASSLGPARSGSYTF. In DNA form, the CDR3 reads TGTGCCAGCAGCCTGGGGCCTGCGAGGTCGGGCTCCTACACCTTC.

The chain uses TRBV7-2 and TRBJ1-5, with unresolved D. Germline CDR1 is SGHTA and CDR2 is FQGNSA. The ends were cut back, 5 bases at V and 0 bases at J, with 11 bases in the middle. This CDR3 spans 15 amino acids. The CDR3 protein is CASSREFYSNQPQHF. The CDR3 nucleotides are TGTGCCAGCAGCCGAGAATTTTATAGCAATCAGCCCCAGCATTTT.

The chain employs TRBV28 and TRBJ1-1; 9 bases are a match to TRBD1. The CDR3 covers 15 residues. The germline gives CDR1 MDHEN, CDR2 SYDVKM. J lost 4 bases, V lost 7 bases, and 10 bases had no gene match. The CDR3 loop reads CASTDRGGLGTEAFF. CDR3 DNA: TGTGCCAGCACGGACAGGGGCGGTTTGGGCACTGAAGCTTTCTTT.